One sample yielded the 23 T cell receptor beta chains listed below, sequenced in a study of blood T cells in healthy people across ages. Primers used in a second PCR of roughly 7 to 11 cycles were a sample-barcoded 5' primer and a J-beta primer mix. TCRdb itself ran the 5' RACE reads through MiXCR, one entry per CDR3 protein. This sample carries some 900,000 distinct CDR3 sequences, 40% to 60% of them seen once, and the ten largest clones take under 15%. The sample comprised blood. These receptors came from a young man in good health.

In DNA, the CDR3 is TGTGCCAGCAGCCAAGGTTCTGGCGGGGGTCACACCGGGGAGCTGTTTTTT. This gives the protein CASSQGSGGGHTGELFF. The V call is TRBV4-2, the J call TRBJ2-2; 7 positions match TRBD2. Germline values: CDR1 LGHNA, CDR2 YNFKEQ. CDR3 length equals 17 residues. V shed 1 base and J 3 bases; nucleotides not matched to a gene: 8.

V usage is TRBV7-2 and J usage is TRBJ2-3, with 9 bases matching TRBD2. The CDR3 has 16 amino acids. J lost 6 bases, V lost 4 bases, and 11 bases had no gene match. The V gene's germline CDR1 is SGHTA and CDR2 FQGNSA. CDR3 amino acids: CASSSSRGRASDTQYF. CDR3 nucleotides: TGTGCCAGCAGCTCCAGTCGCGGGAGGGCATCCGATACGCAGTATTTT.

The chain is built from TRBV3-1 and TRBJ2-1; TRBD2 aligns across 13 bases. V trimming: 2 bases; J trimming: 9 bases; junction bases outside the gene matches: 13. There are 18 residues in the CDR3. Per the germline V gene, CDR1 is LGHDT and CDR2 is YNNKEL (reference sequence). CDR3 region: CASSQRRPTSGGAVEQFF. Written as DNA, the CDR3 is TGTGCCAGCAGCCAACGACGCCCTACTAGCGGGGGGGCCGTTGAGCAGTTCTTC.

This chain links TRBV2 with TRBJ1-5, with TRBD1 identical over 9 bases. Germline V gives CDR1 SNHLY, CDR2 FYNNEI. The trim removed 0 bases at V and 9 bases at J, leaving 6 bases unmatched. The CDR3 has 15 amino acids. CDR3 sequence reads: CASSEARTGDPPQHF. In DNA, the CDR3 is TGTGCCAGCAGTGAAGCGAGGACAGGGGATCCGCCCCAGCATTTT.

There are a few counts of this clonotype. The chain recombines TRBV28 with TRBJ2-1; TRBD2 matches 13 bases. The DNA end favors TRBJ2-7, so the J call may be wrong. The germline V gene encodes CDR1 MDHEN and CDR2 SYDVKM. This CDR3 comprises 18 residues. DNA for the CDR3: TGTGCCAGCAGTTCCAACCGACTAGCGGGGGGCTCCTACAATGAGCAGTACTTC. It encodes CASSSNRLAGGSYNEQYF.

The genes are TRBV6-1 and TRBJ2-4; 11 bases fit TRBD2. The last part of the DNA fits TRBJ2-7 better; the J call may be wrong. CDR3 length equals 15 residues. Germline V lookup: CDR1 MNHNS, CDR2 SASEGT. CDR3: CASSEASGGANEQYF. The CDR3 nucleotides read TGTGCCAGCAGTGAAGCTAGCGGGGGGGCCAACGAGCAGTACTTC.

The V call is TRBV11-1, the J call TRBJ2-3; 12 nucleotides agree with TRBD2. Germline CDR1 is SGHAT and CDR2 is FQDESV (reference sequence). V shed 5 bases, J shed 0 bases, and the junction held 3 bases outside the gene matches. There are 16 residues in the CDR3. The CDR3 loop reads CASSRTSGTSTDTQYF. The CDR3 DNA sequence: TGTGCCAGCAGCCGGACTAGCGGGACGAGCACAGATACGCAGTATTTT.

The V gene is TRBV7-2, the J gene TRBJ2-1; 8 bases line up with TRBD2. CDR1 SGHTA and CDR2 FQGNSA come from the germline V gene. CDR3 length: 14 amino acids. The trim removed 7 bases at V and 2 bases at J, leaving 4 bases unmatched. The CDR3 DNA reads as TGTGCCAGCAATCCGGGGGGGCCCTACAATGAGCAGTTCTTC. Translation: CASNPGGPYNEQFF.

The chain carries TRBV7-2 and TRBJ1-4, with 8 bases that match TRBD1. With V trimmed by 4 bases and J by 8 bases, 9 bases remained unmatched. Germline CDR1 reads SGHTA; CDR2 reads FQGNSA. The CDR3 has 15 amino acids. CDR3 residues: CASSSRDRSWEKLFF. CDR3 nucleotides: TGTGCCAGCAGCTCCCGGGACAGGTCCTGGGAAAAACTGTTTTTT.

In this sample, this clonotype turned up a few times. The V gene is TRBV4-1, the J gene TRBJ2-5; D is perhaps TRBD2 (6 bases). The CDR3 consists of 16 residues. Germline V gives CDR1 MGHRA, CDR2 YSYEKL. The germline V and J ends were trimmed by 1 base and 2 bases, with 14 bases remaining between them. CDR3 nucleotides: TGCGCCAGCAGCCAAGTCGAACGGGGGAGTCAAGAGACCCAGTACTTC. Translation: CASSQVERGSQETQYF.

This clonotype was detected a few times. The genes are TRBV6-5 and TRBJ1-2; D possibly corresponds to TRBD1 (5 bases). Trimming removed 6 bases from V and 2 bases from J, with 16 bases in between. The CDR3 runs 15 residues. CDR1 is MNHEY, CDR2 SVGAGI, per germline. CDR3 in amino acids: CASRLGGAFNYGYTF. CDR3 in DNA: TGTGCCAGCAGGCTGGGGGGAGCTTTCAACTATGGCTACACCTTC.

The chain has TRBV11-2 and TRBJ2-1, with 9 bases fitting TRBD2. Germline-derived CDR1 and CDR2 are SGHAT and FQNNGV. CDR3 length equals 13 residues. V shed 5 bases and J 10 bases; nucleotides not matched to a gene: 6. This CDR3 is CASSAGLANEQFF. The CDR3 DNA sequence: TGTGCCAGCAGCGCGGGACTAGCAAACGAGCAGTTCTTC.

The chain is built from TRBV7-2 and TRBJ1-2; a weak D match, TRBD1 (5 bases). The germline V and J ends were trimmed by 1 base and 6 bases, with 15 bases remaining between them. The CDR3 spans 15 residues. Germline V gives CDR1 SGHTA, CDR2 FQGNSA. CDR3 nucleotide sequence: TGTGCCAGCAGCTTAGTTACCGACGGGGGAAATGGCTACACCTTC. The encoded protein is CASSLVTDGGNGYTF.

The chain links TRBV20-1 to TRBJ1-1, with 8 bases matching TRBD1. The ends lost 3 bases at V and 2 bases at J; junction bases unmatched: 5. The germline V gene encodes CDR1 DFQATT and CDR2 SNEGSKA (reference sequence). The CDR3 totals 14 residues. The CDR3 region is CSASSDRDNTEAFF. CDR3 DNA sequence: TGCAGTGCTAGCTCGGACAGGGACAACACTGAAGCTTTCTTT.

This clonotype was observed a handful of times. V and J are TRBV20-1 and TRBJ1-2; a possible D gene is TRBD1 (5 bases). The V and J ends lost 3 bases and 3 bases respectively, with 11 bases between them. Per the germline V gene, CDR1 is DFQATT and CDR2 is SNEGSKA (reference sequence). The CDR3 is 13 amino acids. The CDR3 loop reads CSASSRGDYGYTF. Here the CDR3 DNA reads TGCAGTGCTAGTAGCCGGGGGGACTATGGCTACACCTTC.

In the case of this clonotype: A much larger clonotype is one base distant, so this may be a read error. The rearrangement uses TRBV13 and TRBJ1-2; TRBD1 matches at 7 bases. The V and J ends lost 8 bases and 3 bases, in that order; junction bases with no gene match: 9. The germline CDR1 and CDR2 sequences are PRHDT and FYEKMQ (reference sequence). This CDR3 spans 14 amino acids. This CDR3 is CASGGRDSHYGYTF. The CDR3 bases are TGTGCCAGCGGAGGCCGGGACAGCCACTATGGCTACACCTTC. Filled out from reference TRBV13 and TRBJ1-2, the complete variable domain reads AAGVIQSPRHLIKEKRETATLKCYPIPRHDTVYWYQQGPGQDPQFLISFYEKMQSDKGSIPDRFSAQQFSDYHSELNMSSLELGDSALYFCASGGRDSHYGYTFGSGTRLTVV.

CDR3 nucleotide sequence: TGTGCCAGCAGTCAAGGGGACAGAAGGAACTATGGCTACACCTTC. Translating gives CASSQGDRRNYGYTF. The chain has TRBV6-2 or TRBV6-3 and TRBJ1-2; 7 nucleotides line up with TRBD1. V trimming: 5 bases; J trimming: 2 bases; junction bases outside the gene matches: 8. The CDR3 is made up of 15 amino acids. In germline, CDR1 is MNHEY, CDR2 SVGEGT.

The V gene is TRBV6-2 or TRBV6-3, the J gene TRBJ1-1; D unresolved. The CDR3 contains 15 residues. The germline V and J ends were trimmed by 8 bases and 6 bases, with 22 bases remaining between them. The germline gives CDR1 MNHEY, CDR2 SVGEGT. For the CDR3, the DNA is TGTGCCAGCCGGATTGGTCACAGCATCGCGTCTGAAGCTTTCTTT. Translation: CASRIGHSIASEAFF.

In this sample, this clonotype turned up a few times. The chain carries TRBV7-9 and TRBJ1-6; possibly TRBD1 for D (5 bases). V was pared by 5 bases and J by 10 bases, with 15 bases between. The CDR3 length is 14 residues. Germline assignment: CDR1 SEHNR and CDR2 FQNEAQ (reference sequence). In nucleotides, the CDR3 is TGTGCCAGCAGCCCCGTAGGGGTAGCATCACCCCTCCACTTT. It encodes CASSPVGVASPLHF.

The rearrangement uses TRBV29-1 and TRBJ2-1; the D gene is possibly TRBD2 (6 bases). The CDR3 covers 15 residues. Germline values: CDR1 SQVTM, CDR2 ANQGSEA. V lost 3 bases to trimming and J lost 3 bases, with 15 bases between them. The chain's CDR3 is CSVDSQRAVYNEQFF. CDR3 DNA sequence: TGCAGCGTTGACTCCCAGCGGGCTGTCTACAATGAGCAGTTCTTC.

Concerning this clonotype: Its ends do not fully match the called genes, so a read error is possible. The rearrangement joins TRBV29-1 to TRBJ1-1; D uncertain. Germline CDR1 reads SQVTM; CDR2 reads ANQGSEA. The CDR3 sequence is 12 residues long. The CDR3 region has the DNA TGCAGCGTTGTCGCGGGGAACACTGAGGCTTTCTTT. It codes for CSVVAGNTEAFF.

V and J are TRBV10-3 and TRBJ2-3; D is possibly TRBD1 or TRBD2 (5 bases each). The CDR3 contains 17 residues. V shed 6 bases and J shed 0 bases, with 19 bases lying between them. Germline V CDR1 and CDR2: ENHRY, SYGVKD. CDR3 DNA sequence: TGTGCCATCAGGGGGACCTACGAAGATCCCAGCACAGATACGCAGTATTTT. It translates to CAIRGTYEDPSTDTQYF.

The J gene is TRBJ2-1, the V gene TRBV7-9, with D maybe TRBD1 (5 bases). The V and J ends lost 4 bases and 6 bases respectively, with 16 bases between them. The germline V gene has CDR1 SEHNR and CDR2 FQNEAQ (reference sequence). The CDR3 loop spans 15 amino acids. For the CDR3, the DNA is TGTGCCAGCAGCTCGGACAAAAGGGTGGGCAATGAGCAGTTCTTC. This encodes CASSSDKRVGNEQFF. Based on the CDR3 plus reference TRBV7-9 and TRBJ2-1, the full variable domain is DTGVSQNPRHKITKRGQNVTFRCDPISEHNRLYWYRQTLGQGPEFLTYFQNEAQLEKSRLLSDRFSAERPKGSFSTLEIQRTEQGDSAMYLCASSSDKRVGNEQFFGPGTRLTVL.